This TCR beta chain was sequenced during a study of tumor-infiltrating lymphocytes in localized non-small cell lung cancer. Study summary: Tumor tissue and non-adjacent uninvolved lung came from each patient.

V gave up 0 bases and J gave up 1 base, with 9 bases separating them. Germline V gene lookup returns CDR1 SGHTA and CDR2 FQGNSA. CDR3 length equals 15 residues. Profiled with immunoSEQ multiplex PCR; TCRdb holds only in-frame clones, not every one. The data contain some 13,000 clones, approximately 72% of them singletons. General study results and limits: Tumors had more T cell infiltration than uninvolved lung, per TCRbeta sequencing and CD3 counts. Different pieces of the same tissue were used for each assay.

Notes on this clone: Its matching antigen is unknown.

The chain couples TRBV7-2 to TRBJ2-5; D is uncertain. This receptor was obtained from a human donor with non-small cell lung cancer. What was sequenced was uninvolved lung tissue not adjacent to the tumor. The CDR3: CASSLAPASQETQYF. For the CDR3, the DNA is TGTGCCAGCAGCTTAGCGCCGGCTAGCCAAGAGACCCAGTACTTC.